The T cell receptor (beta chain) described here comes from a study of cytomegalovirus exposure and HLA in healthy donors. Findings and limits, study-wide: Accurate predictions that matched the HLA-A and HLA-B alleles of most subjects were reportedly made from TCR beta sequences. In a later analysis, at a false discovery rate of 0.05, 15,000 to 20,000 TCR beta sequences were associated with HLA alleles.

Both 60 Vbeta primers and 13 Jbeta primers went into the PCR. In the original analysis: Unique TCR beta chains numbered approximately 76 million in a later analysis, with around 10 million shared. The data were produced by immunoSEQ multiplex PCR, yet TCRdb's version contains in-frame clones alone and is incomplete. The V and J calls and clone size come from that table; D and trimming were worked out from the DNA. The sample yields roughly 160,000 clones, just under 80% seen once. The germline CDR1 and CDR2 sequences are LGHNA and YNFKEQ. The CDR3 is made up of 14 amino acids. A remark on this clone: The antigen is not known.

The chain joins TRBV4-2 to TRBJ2-5; 8 bases are shared with TRBD1. TRBJ2-7 matches the DNA end more closely, so the J call is doubtful. The sample comprised PBMCs. This TCR was sampled from a woman aged 45-65 years in good health and CMV-seropositive. This CDR3 is CASSQDGQGYEQYF. In DNA form, the CDR3 reads TGTGCCAGCAGCCAAGATGGACAGGGCTACGAGCAGTACTTC.